These 14 T cell receptor beta chains share one sample of origin, sequenced in a study of blood T cell repertoires in COVID-19 (dated by TCRdb to between 2020 and 2021). The library was obtained by the immunoSEQ multiplex PCR assay. As stored in TCRdb, this immuneACCESS dataset retains in-frame rearrangements with V and J assigned. A fraction of the clones does not appear; measured against another copy, unresolved V genes explain less than half of the discrepancy, and the remainder lacks a known reason. The sample table contains roughly 63,000 clones; only one count was recorded for 80% to 90% of them. Roughly 8.8% of the sample is held by the ten biggest clonotypes. Material for sequencing was peripheral blood. These receptors were taken from a middle-aged man with active COVID-19.

The chain combines TRBV19 with TRBJ1-5, with 9 bases identical to TRBD1. The J segment lost 10 bases and the V segment lost 10 bases, leaving 11 bases of the junction unmatched. The CDR3 loop spans 13 amino acids. Looked up from germline, CDR1 is LNHDA and CDR2 is SQIVND (reference sequence). In DNA form, the CDR3 reads TGTGCCACTAAGGACAGGGGCGCGTCACCCCAGCATTTT. Protein product: CATKDRGASPQHF.

This clone was found once. V gene TRBV19 combines with J gene TRBJ1-2; TRBD1 matches 7 bases. Trimming cost V 2 bases and J 8 bases; bases outside gene matches: 14. The CDR3 runs to 16 residues. Germline values: CDR1 LNHDA, CDR2 SQIVND (reference sequence). CDR3 in DNA: TGTGCCAGTAGTATAAAGGGGGCGGCCGATCGCAGCGGCTACACCTTC. Translation: CASSIKGAADRSGYTF. The entire variable domain, with the rest obtained from reference TRBV19 and TRBJ1-2, is as follows: DGGITQSPKYLFRKEGQNVTLSCEQNLNHDAMYWYRQDPGQGLRLIYYSQIVNDFQKGDIAEGYSVSREKKESFPLTVTSAQKNPTAFYLCASSIKGAADRSGYTFGSGTRLTVV.

The V and J genes are TRBV5-6 and TRBJ2-1, with TRBD2 identical over 8 bases. The germline CDR1 and CDR2 sequences are SGHDT and YYEEEE. The junction had 5 bases not matched to a gene; V was cut back by 0 bases and J by 15 bases. The CDR3 spans 12 residues. CDR3 sequence (DNA): TGTGCCAGCAGCTTGGTTCGGGGGGGCCTGTTCTTC. Protein product: CASSLVRGGLFF.

This clone occurred once. This sequence joins TRBV12-3 or TRBV12-4 and TRBJ1-2; D is perhaps TRBD1 (6 bases). The V and J ends lost 6 bases and 7 bases respectively, with 15 bases between them. CDR3 length: 13 residues. The CDR3 coding sequence is TGTGCCAGCAGCCGCACAGGGTATGGTGGCTACACCTTC. Its protein is CASSRTGYGGYTF.

The CDR3 sequence is CASSPRGDIEGYYGYTF. DNA of the CDR3: TGTGCCAGCAGCCCACGTGGGGACATTGAGGGGTACTATGGCTACACCTTC. V usage is TRBV11-2 and J usage is TRBJ1-2, with D tentatively TRBD1 (6 bases). This CDR3 comprises 17 residues. V was pared by 5 bases and J by 3 bases, with 22 bases between. Germline loops: CDR1 SGHAT, CDR2 FQNNGV.

As to this clone: Mismatch with germline at one junction end may stem from a read error. The chain carries TRBV30 and TRBJ2-7, with D perhaps matching TRBD2 (6 bases). Germline values: CDR1 GTSNPN, CDR2 SVGIG (reference sequence). The CDR3 extends over 14 amino acids. CDR3 nucleotides: TGTGCCTGGAGTGTTGGCCGGAGGGCCTACGAGCAGTATTTC. Translation gives CAWSVGRRAYEQYF. Based on the CDR3 plus reference TRBV30 and TRBJ2-7, the full variable domain is SQTIHQWPATLVQPVGSPLSLECTVEGTSNPNLYWYRQAAGRGLQLLFYSVGIGQISSEVPQNLSASRPQDRQFILSSKKLLLSDSGFYLCAWSVGRRAYEQYFGPGTRLTVT.

The rearrangement uses TRBV3-1 (or the pseudogene TRBV3-2) and TRBJ2-3; TRBD1 agrees at 7 bases. Trimming removed 1 base from V and 1 base from J; junction bases left unmatched: 2. The CDR3 extends over 15 amino acids. Germline-derived CDR1 and CDR2 are LGHDT and YNNKEL (reference sequence). The CDR3 DNA is TGTGCCAGCAGCCAAGCAGGGACAGGCACAGATACGCAGTATTTT. This translates into CASSQAGTGTDTQYF.

V usage is TRBV18 and J usage is TRBJ2-1, with 7 bases aligning to TRBD2. Germline values: CDR1 KGHSH, CDR2 LQKENI. V shed 2 bases and J 0 bases; nucleotides not matched to a gene: 10. CDR3 length: 18 residues. The CDR3 nucleotides read TGTGCCAGCTCACCAATATCTATGGCGGGGGACTCCTACAATGAGCAGTTCTTC. Translating it yields CASSPISMAGDSYNEQFF.

The rearrangement links TRBV9 to TRBJ2-7; maybe TRBD2 (6 bases). The CDR3 is made up of 14 amino acids. Trimming stripped 0 bases from V and 0 bases from J, with 7 bases between. Germline V gene data show CDR1 as SGDLS and CDR2 as YYNGEE. The CDR3: CASSVGLGSYEQYF. Written as DNA, the CDR3 is TGTGCCAGCAGCGTAGGACTAGGCTCCTACGAGCAGTACTTC.

V usage is TRBV5-1 and J usage is TRBJ1-5; weak D call: TRBD1 (5 bases). This CDR3 is 18 amino acids long. V was cut by 0 bases and J by 0 bases, with 16 bases left in between. Germline V gene lookup returns CDR1 SGHRS and CDR2 YFSETQ. CDR3 region: CASSLVAGSRNSNQPQHF. In nucleotides, the CDR3 is TGCGCCAGCAGCTTGGTTGCAGGGTCAAGAAATAGCAATCAGCCCCAGCATTTT. The variable domain in full, completed from reference TRBV5-1 and TRBJ1-5, reads KAGVTQTPRYLIKTRGQQVTLSCSPISGHRSVSWYQQTPGQGLQFLFEYFSETQRNKGNFPGRFSGRQFSNSRSEMNVSTLELGDSALYLCASSLVAGSRNSNQPQHFGDGTRLSIL.

The rearrangement joins TRBV2 to TRBJ2-2, with 10 bases that match TRBD2. This CDR3 region has 19 residues. The V gene's germline CDR1 is SNHLY and CDR2 FYNNEI. Losses at the gene ends were 6 bases for V and 2 bases for J; bases not matched to a gene: 15. The CDR3 bases are TGTGCCAGCAGCCTAGAAGGGACAGCTAGCGGGGGAAACACCGGGGAGCTGTTTTTT. Its translation is CASSLEGTASGGNTGELFF.

This sequence joins TRBV7-9 and TRBJ2-1, with D possibly matching TRBD2 (5 bases). The V end was cut by 4 bases, the J end by 6 bases, with 10 bases between. CDR1 is SEHNR and CDR2 is FQNEAQ in the germline V gene (reference sequence). The CDR3 totals 13 residues. The CDR3: CASSSGSSNEQFF. The CDR3 DNA reads TGTGCCAGCAGCTCGGGGTCTTCCAATGAGCAGTTCTTC. The entire variable domain, with the rest obtained from reference TRBV7-9 and TRBJ2-1, is as follows: DTGVSQNPRHKITKRGQNVTFRCDPISEHNRLYWYRQTLGQGPEFLTYFQNEAQLEKSRLLSDRFSAERPKGSFSTLEIQRTEQGDSAMYLCASSSGSSNEQFFGPGTRLTVL.

The chain combines TRBV5-1 with TRBJ2-5, with TRBD1 as a possible D gene (5 bases). From germline, CDR1 is SGHRS and CDR2 YFSETQ. The CDR3 covers 13 residues. Trimming took off 0 bases at V and 2 bases at J, with 5 bases between the two ends. The CDR3 region is CASSLGQQETQYF. In DNA, the CDR3 is TGCGCCAGCAGCTTGGGACAGCAAGAGACCCAGTACTTC.

This chain connects TRBV10-1 to TRBJ2-1; 8 nucleotides line up with TRBD1. V shed 4 bases, J shed 5 bases, and the junction held 7 bases outside the gene matches. The germline gives CDR1 WNHNN, CDR2 SYGVQD (reference sequence). The CDR3 covers 15 residues. The DNA of the CDR3 is TGCGCCAGCAGTGCAGGACAGGGAAATAACAATGAGCAGTTCTTC. Its translation: CASSAGQGNNNEQFF.